The next 32 T cell receptor beta chains were all read from a single sample in a study of spatial heterogeneity in lung cancer. The time point was: blood at routine non-recurrence follow-up after resection. TCRdb analysed the 5' RACE reads with MiXCR anew, one entry per CDR3 protein. The data hold some 46,000 distinct CDR3 sequences, with 10% to 15% observed a single time. Specimen: PBMCs, collected at follow-up. The receptors shown here come from a male donor with early-stage non-small cell lung cancer.

In this sample, this clonotype turned up a few times. This chain uses TRBV7-2 with TRBJ1-5; D is undetermined. This CDR3 contains 14 residues. Germline CDR1 reads SGHTA; CDR2 reads FQGNSA. The V gene lost 5 bases and the J gene lost 6 bases, with 14 bases spanning the gap. The CDR3: CASSANIAAQPQHF. DNA for the CDR3: TGTGCCAGCAGCGCCAATATTGCCGCTCAGCCCCAGCATTTT.

This clonotype was counted between two and nine times. The V call is TRBV20-1, the J call TRBJ2-3; 13 bases are shared with TRBD2. V lost 5 bases to trimming and J lost 0 bases; unmatched junction nucleotides: 8. The CDR3 covers 17 residues. Germline CDR1 and CDR2: DFQATT and SNEGSKA (reference sequence). The CDR3 DNA is TGCAGTGCTCACGGACTAGCGGGGGCAATTAGCACAGATACGCAGTATTTT. Translation: CSAHGLAGAISTDTQYF.

The chain couples TRBV20-1 to TRBJ2-3, with 9 bases fitting TRBD2. V shed 0 bases and J 4 bases; nucleotides not matched to a gene: 5. The length of the CDR3 is 15 residues. Germline V lookup: CDR1 DFQATT, CDR2 SNEGSKA (reference sequence). The CDR3 sequence: CSARDERGASDTQYF. CDR3 bases: TGCAGTGCTAGAGATGAGCGGGGGGCATCAGATACGCAGTATTTT.

This clonotype was seen ten or more times. CDR3 residues: CSAPSSGGTVNTQYF. The CDR3 nucleotides are TGCAGTGCCCCCTCAAGCGGGGGCACGGTAAATACGCAGTATTTT. This rearrangement joins TRBV20-1 to TRBJ2-3; 8 bases fit TRBD2. The CDR3 is 15 residues long. Germline V gene sequence: CDR1 DFQATT, CDR2 SNEGSKA (reference sequence). V lost 6 bases, J lost 7 bases, and 15 bases stayed unmatched.

This clonotype was found many times. The chain links TRBV12-3 or TRBV12-4 to TRBJ1-2; 11 bases line up with TRBD1. V was pared by 5 bases and J by 1 base, with 3 bases of the junction left unmatched. CDR3 length: 15 residues. CDR3 bases: TGTGCCAGCAGTCTGGGACAGGGGGTTAACTATGGCTACACCTTC. It yields the protein CASSLGQGVNYGYTF.

This clonotype came up a few times. V usage is TRBV18 and J usage is TRBJ1-1; D is uncertain. CDR3 length equals 14 residues. Deletions cut 3 bases from V and 3 bases from J, with 11 bases between. Germline V gives CDR1 KGHSH, CDR2 LQKENI. The CDR3 DNA reads TGTGCCAGCTCACCCCCAGGATGGGACACTGAAGCTTTCTTT. Protein product: CASSPPGWDTEAFF.

The table lists this clonotype with a few counts. The chain has TRBV5-1 and TRBJ2-1; TRBD2 matches 12 bases. The J segment lost 7 bases and the V segment lost 0 bases, leaving 5 bases of the junction unmatched. The V gene's germline CDR1 is SGHRS and CDR2 YFSETQ. The CDR3 is made up of 16 amino acids. The CDR3, as DNA: TGCGCCAGCAGCTTGGCTCTAGCGGGAGGGAATAATGAGCAGTTCTTC. It translates to CASSLALAGGNNEQFF.

The chain recombines TRBV28 with TRBJ2-5; the match to TRBD1 covers 7 bases. The CDR3 covers 15 residues. The J segment lost 2 bases and the V segment lost 0 bases, leaving 3 bases of the junction unmatched. Looked up from germline, CDR1 is MDHEN and CDR2 is SYDVKM. The CDR3 nucleotides read TGTGCCAGCAGTTTATGGGGCAGGGGGCAAGAGACCCAGTACTTC. This sequence encodes CASSLWGRGQETQYF.

This clonotype was counted ten times or more. The chain has TRBV6-6 and TRBJ1-6; D gene ambiguous. Trimming stripped 2 bases from V and 5 bases from J, with 10 bases between. The germline gives CDR1 MNHNY, CDR2 SVGAGI (reference sequence). This CDR3 is built from 15 residues. The CDR3 DNA follows: TGTGCCAGCAGTTACCCCGGACTGCATAATTCACCCCTCCACTTT. Amino acids: CASSYPGLHNSPLHF.

As to this clonotype: A much larger clone differs by one base, so this may be a read error. The V gene is TRBV12-3 or TRBV12-4, the J gene TRBJ1-3, with D unresolved. The CDR3 totals 14 residues. CDR3 in DNA: TGTGCCAGCAATCCTTCTCTCTCTGGAAACGCCATATATTTT. This codes for CASNPSLSGNAIYF.

This clonotype has more than one count but fewer than ten. The rearrangement joins TRBV5-5 to TRBJ2-1, with 10 bases that match TRBD1. The CDR3 runs to 15 residues. In germline, CDR1 is SGHKS, CDR2 YYEKEE (reference sequence). Trimming at V came to 6 bases and at J to 2 bases, leaving 5 bases not matched to a gene. CDR3 sequence: CASNPDRGPYNEQFF. In DNA form, the CDR3 reads TGTGCCAGCAATCCCGACAGGGGGCCCTACAATGAGCAGTTCTTC. The variable domain in full, with the rest retrieved from reference TRBV5-5 and TRBJ2-1, is DAGVTQSPTHLIKTRGQQVTLRCSPISGHKSVSWYQQVLGQGPQFIFQYYEKEERGRGNFPDRFSARQFPNYSSELNVNALLLGDSALYLCASNPDRGPYNEQFFGPGTRLTVL.

The chain uses TRBV5-4 and TRBJ1-5; 7 bases are a match to TRBD1. V gave up 4 bases and J gave up 6 bases; unmatched junction bases: 10. The germline V gene encodes CDR1 SGHNT and CDR2 YYREEE (reference sequence). The CDR3 is 15 residues long. CDR3 DNA: TGTGCCAGCAGCACCGGGACAGACGCTTCTCAGCCCCAGCATTTT. This gives the protein CASSTGTDASQPQHF.

This clonotype was seen repeatedly, ten times or more. The rearrangement uses TRBV7-2 and TRBJ2-3, with a weak D call TRBD2 (5 bases). CDR1 SGHTA and CDR2 FQGNSA come from the germline V gene. CDR3 length: 14 residues. The V end lost 2 bases, the J end lost 1 base, and 7 bases lay between the germline ends. The CDR3 DNA follows: TGTGCCAGCAGCTTATACGGGGGCACAGATACGCAGTATTTT. Translated, it gives CASSLYGGTDTQYF.

Ten or more counts support this clonotype. The V call is TRBV19, the J call TRBJ1-2; TRBD1 is a possible D gene (6 bases). The CDR3 length is 15 residues. The ends were cut back, 4 bases at V and 8 bases at J, with 20 bases in the middle. Germline CDR1 reads LNHDA; CDR2 reads SQIVND (reference sequence). CDR3 loop: CASSRGDSGTKGYTF. CDR3 nucleotides: TGTGCCAGTAGTAGGGGAGACAGCGGGACAAAAGGCTACACCTTC. Together with reference TRBV19 and TRBJ1-2, the CDR3 gives the full variable domain: DGGITQSPKYLFRKEGQNVTLSCEQNLNHDAMYWYRQDPGQGLRLIYYSQIVNDFQKGDIAEGYSVSREKKESFPLTVTSAQKNPTAFYLCASSRGDSGTKGYTFGSGTRLTVV.

Many counts were recorded for this clonotype. The V and J genes are TRBV7-2 and TRBJ2-1; TRBD2 matches at 7 bases. The junction had 6 bases not matched to a gene; V was cut back by 2 bases and J by 5 bases. The CDR3 length is 15 residues. CDR1 and CDR2 from the germline V gene are SGHTA and FQGNSA. CDR3 amino acids: CASSLRRGTDNEQFF. The CDR3 nucleotides read TGTGCCAGCAGCTTACGGCGGGGGACCGACAATGAGCAGTTCTTC. Full variable domain (rest looked up from reference TRBV7-2 and TRBJ2-1): GAGVSQSPSNKVTEKGKDVELRCDPISGHTALYWYRQSLGQGLEFLIYFQGNSAPDKSGLPSDRFSAERTGGSVSTLTIQRTQQEDSAVYLCASSLRRGTDNEQFFGPGTRLTVL.

There are many counts of this clonotype. The CDR3 DNA follows: TGTGCCAGCAGTCCTTTGACAGGGGGAGGCTACACCTTC. It is translated as CASSPLTGGGYTF. The chain recombines TRBV12-3 or TRBV12-4 with TRBJ1-2; 9 nucleotides line up with TRBD1. The CDR3 has 13 amino acids. With V trimmed by 5 bases and J by 8 bases, 6 bases remained unmatched.

As DNA, the CDR3 is TGCGCCAGCAGCTTGGGGCCCATGAGGAGTGAAAAACTGTTTTTT. Translating gives CASSLGPMRSEKLFF. The chain carries TRBV5-1 and TRBJ1-4; D call uncertain. This CDR3 spans 15 amino acids. In germline, CDR1 is SGHRS, CDR2 YFSETQ. Trimming stripped 0 bases from V and 7 bases from J, with 13 bases between.

The sample holds a few counts of this clonotype. This sequence joins TRBV6-1 and TRBJ1-5, with 9 nucleotides matching TRBD1. Germline loops: CDR1 MNHNS, CDR2 SASEGT. The CDR3 is 15 amino acids. After removal of 1 base from V and 8 bases from J, the junction contained 6 bases not matched to a gene. The CDR3, as DNA: TGTGCCAGCAGTGAAGGCCACAGGGGGCTTGAGCCCCAGCATTTT. The encoded protein is CASSEGHRGLEPQHF.

In this sample, this clonotype turned up many times. V usage is TRBV15 and J usage is TRBJ1-1, with no clear D. V shed 0 bases and J shed 1 base, with 9 bases lying between them. The CDR3 length is 15 residues. Germline V gives CDR1 LNHNV, CDR2 YYDKDF (reference sequence). The CDR3, as DNA: TGTGCCACCAGCAGAGATATCGGCAGGAACACTGAAGCTTTCTTT. It is translated as CATSRDIGRNTEAFF.

This clonotype has at least ten counts. V usage is TRBV7-2 and J usage is TRBJ1-4; D is ambiguous. V lost 2 bases to trimming and J lost 0 bases, with 7 bases between them. The V gene's germline CDR1 is SGHTA and CDR2 FQGNSA. The CDR3 is 15 residues long. CDR3 loop: CASSLRGTTNEKLFF. CDR3 bases: TGTGCCAGCAGCTTACGGGGTACAACTAATGAAAAACTGTTTTTT.

The chain recombines TRBV20-1 with TRBJ2-3; tentative D call: TRBD2 (5 bases). The CDR3 is made up of 16 amino acids. V was clipped by 3 bases and J by 3 bases, with 19 bases between them. Per germline, CDR1 DFQATT and CDR2 SNEGSKA (reference sequence). The CDR3 sequence: CSARDIRTSTTDTQYF. The CDR3 bases are TGCAGTGCTAGGGATATCCGTACTAGTACGACAGATACGCAGTATTTT.

The chain joins TRBV20-1 to TRBJ1-5; 8 bases map to TRBD1. CDR1 and CDR2 from the germline V gene are DFQATT and SNEGSKA (reference sequence). Trimming at V came to 0 bases and at J to 3 bases, leaving 4 bases not matched to a gene. The CDR3 runs 15 residues. CDR3 protein: CSARDGDRPNQPQHF. The CDR3 DNA reads as TGCAGTGCTAGAGATGGGGACAGGCCCAATCAGCCCCAGCATTTT.

This clonotype occurred many times. The chain couples TRBV12-3 or TRBV12-4 to TRBJ1-4, with a tentative D call TRBD1 (5 bases). Trimming shortened V by 6 bases and J by 0 bases, and 11 bases separated the two germline ends. This CDR3 comprises 15 residues. The CDR3 loop is CASRPSTATNEKLFF. The CDR3 DNA reads as TGTGCCAGCAGGCCATCGACAGCAACTAATGAAAAACTGTTTTTT.

This clonotype showed up many times. The chain employs TRBV7-2 and TRBJ1-1; D call uncertain. CDR3 size: 15 residues. Trimming took off 6 bases at V and 0 bases at J, with 14 bases between the two ends. Germline CDR1 SGHTA, CDR2 FQGNSA. The CDR3 region is CASSRGLMMNTEAFF. The CDR3 region has the DNA TGTGCCAGCAGTCGTGGTCTAATGATGAACACTGAAGCTTTCTTT.

A few counts support this clonotype. V usage is TRBV29-1 and J usage is TRBJ2-7; D unresolved. V lost 4 bases and J lost 2, with 9 bases in between. The CDR3 extends over 12 amino acids. CDR1 is SQVTM and CDR2 is ANQGSEA in the germline V gene. In nucleotides, the CDR3 is TGCAGCGTTGCTCTGAGAACCTACGAGCAGTACTTC. This translates into CSVALRTYEQYF.

This clonotype was counted at least ten times. The chain is built from TRBV7-2 and TRBJ2-7; the D gene is possibly TRBD2 (6 bases). The germline gives CDR1 SGHTA, CDR2 FQGNSA. V lost 4 bases and J 0 bases, leaving 16 bases between the germline ends. CDR3 length: 16 residues. CDR3 sequence (DNA): TGTGCCAGCAGCTCATTAGCCGGGGGAGCCTCCTACGAGCAGTACTTC. Translated: CASSSLAGGASYEQYF.

The CDR3 reads CASSLTSSGGSGEQYF. For the CDR3, the DNA is TGTGCCAGCAGCTTAACTTCGTCGGGGGGTTCCGGCGAGCAGTACTTC. This sequence joins TRBV7-3 and TRBJ2-7; 7 nucleotides line up with TRBD2. V lost 0 bases and J lost 6; bases outside the gene matches: 11. CDR1 SGHTA and CDR2 FQGTGA come from the germline V gene. The CDR3 is 16 residues long.

The gene calls are TRBV27 and TRBJ1-6, with no clear D. Germline lookup yields CDR1 MNHEY and CDR2 SMNVEV (reference sequence). The ends were cut back, 10 bases at V and 8 bases at J, with 0 bases in the middle. The CDR3 runs 8 residues. The CDR3 region is CANSPLHF. The CDR3 nucleotides are TGTGCCAATTCACCCCTCCACTTT.

This clonotype was counted many times. The chain links TRBV20-1 to TRBJ1-6; D not certain. CDR1 and CDR2 (germline): DFQATT, SNEGSKA (reference sequence). V was trimmed by 0 bases and J by 0 bases, leaving 12 bases between them. The CDR3 sequence is 17 residues long. This chain's CDR3 is CSARDRSDSSYNSPLHF. The CDR3 DNA reads as TGCAGTGCTAGAGATCGCTCGGATAGCTCCTATAATTCACCCCTCCACTTT.

The chain joins TRBV5-4 to TRBJ2-7; the D is unclear. CDR1 and CDR2 from the germline V gene are SGHNT and YYREEE (reference sequence). Trimming shortened V by 2 bases and J by 6 bases, and 12 bases separated the two germline ends. The CDR3 has 13 amino acids. As DNA, the CDR3 is TGTGCCAGCAGCTTACAGTCCGTCGGCGAGCAGTACTTC. Protein sequence: CASSLQSVGEQYF.

This clonotype was observed at least ten times. CDR3 in amino acids: CSVERGTPYEQYF. CDR3 nucleotide sequence: TGCAGCGTTGAGCGGGGAACCCCCTACGAGCAGTACTTC. The chain has TRBV29-1 and TRBJ2-7; TRBD2 might be the D (6 bases). V lost 3 bases, J lost 2 bases, and 11 bases lay in between. The CDR3 has 13 residues. Per the germline V gene, CDR1 is SQVTM and CDR2 is ANQGSEA.

This rearrangement joins TRBV2 to TRBJ2-3, with D tentatively TRBD2 (5 bases). The CDR3 has 15 residues. V lost 2 bases and J 1 base, leaving 10 bases between the germline ends. Germline loops: CDR1 SNHLY, CDR2 FYNNEI. CDR3 residues: CASSENPGGTDTQYF. The CDR3 nucleotides read TGTGCCAGCAGTGAAAATCCCGGGGGCACAGATACGCAGTATTTT.